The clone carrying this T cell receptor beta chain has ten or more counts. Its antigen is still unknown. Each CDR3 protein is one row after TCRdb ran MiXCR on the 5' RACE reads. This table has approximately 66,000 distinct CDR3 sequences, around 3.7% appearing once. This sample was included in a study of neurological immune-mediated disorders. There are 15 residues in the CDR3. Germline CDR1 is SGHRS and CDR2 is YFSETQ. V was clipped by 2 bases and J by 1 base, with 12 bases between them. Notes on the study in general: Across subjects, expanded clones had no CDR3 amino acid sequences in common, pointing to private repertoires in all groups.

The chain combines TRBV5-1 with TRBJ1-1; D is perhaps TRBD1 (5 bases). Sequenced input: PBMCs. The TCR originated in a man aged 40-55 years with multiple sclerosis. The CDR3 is CASSFKTERNTEAFF. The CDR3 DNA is TGCGCCAGCAGCTTCAAGACAGAACGGAACACTGAAGCTTTCTTT.